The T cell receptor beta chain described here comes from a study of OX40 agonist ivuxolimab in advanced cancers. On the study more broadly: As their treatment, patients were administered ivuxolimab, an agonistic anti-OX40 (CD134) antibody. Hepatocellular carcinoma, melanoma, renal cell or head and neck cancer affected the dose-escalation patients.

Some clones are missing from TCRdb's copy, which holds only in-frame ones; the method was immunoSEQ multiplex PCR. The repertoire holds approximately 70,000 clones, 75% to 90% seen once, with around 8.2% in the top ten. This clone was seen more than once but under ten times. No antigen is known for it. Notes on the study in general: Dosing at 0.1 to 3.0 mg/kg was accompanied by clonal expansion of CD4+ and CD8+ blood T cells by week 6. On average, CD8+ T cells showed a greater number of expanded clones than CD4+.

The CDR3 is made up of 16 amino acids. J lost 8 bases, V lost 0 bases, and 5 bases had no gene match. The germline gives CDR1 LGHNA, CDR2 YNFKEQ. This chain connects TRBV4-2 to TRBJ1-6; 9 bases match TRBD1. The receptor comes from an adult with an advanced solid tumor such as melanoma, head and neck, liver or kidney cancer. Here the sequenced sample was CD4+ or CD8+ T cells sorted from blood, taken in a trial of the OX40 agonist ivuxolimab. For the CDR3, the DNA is TGTGCCAGCAGCCAAGATTTGGGACAGGGATATTCACCCCTCCACTTT. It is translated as CASSQDLGQGYSPLHF.